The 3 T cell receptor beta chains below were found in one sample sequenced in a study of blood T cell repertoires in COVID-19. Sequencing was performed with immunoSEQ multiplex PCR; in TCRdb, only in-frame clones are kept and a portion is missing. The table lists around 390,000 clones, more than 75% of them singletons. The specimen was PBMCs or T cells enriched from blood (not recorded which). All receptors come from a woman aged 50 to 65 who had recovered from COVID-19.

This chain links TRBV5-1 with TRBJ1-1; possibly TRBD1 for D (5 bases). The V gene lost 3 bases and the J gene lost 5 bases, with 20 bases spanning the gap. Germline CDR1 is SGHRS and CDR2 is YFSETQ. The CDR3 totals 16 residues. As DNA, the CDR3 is TGCGCCAGCAGCTCGCTCCCAGGGTCTGAGTGGACTGAAGCTTTCTTT. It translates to CASSSLPGSEWTEAFF.

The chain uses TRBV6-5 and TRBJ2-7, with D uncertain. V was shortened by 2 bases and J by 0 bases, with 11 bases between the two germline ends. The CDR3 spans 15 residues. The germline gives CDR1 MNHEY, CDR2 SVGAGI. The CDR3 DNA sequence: TGTGCCAGCAGTTACGTCGGTAGGAGCTCCTACGAGCAGTACTTC. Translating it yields CASSYVGRSSYEQYF.

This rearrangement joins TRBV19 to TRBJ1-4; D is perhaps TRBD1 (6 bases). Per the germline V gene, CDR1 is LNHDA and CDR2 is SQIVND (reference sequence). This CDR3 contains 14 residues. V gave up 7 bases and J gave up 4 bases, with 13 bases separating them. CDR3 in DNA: TGTGCCAGTATGATTGGACAGAATAATGAAAAACTGTTTTTT. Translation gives CASMIGQNNEKLFF.